This T cell receptor beta chain was retrieved from a study of long-term antiretroviral therapy in people with HIV. This clone was observed a single time. Samples were assayed with immunoSEQ v3.0 at survey level. Sequencing was performed with immunoSEQ multiplex PCR; in TCRdb, only in-frame clones are kept and a portion is missing. The repertoire has about 31,000 clones, 80% to 90% of them found once; the top ten carry roughly 3.8%. The V end was cut by 0 bases, the J end by 7 bases, with 21 bases between. Germline V gives CDR1 LGHNA, CDR2 YSLEER. The CDR3 runs to 17 residues. The chain couples TRBV4-3 to TRBJ1-2, with D tentatively TRBD1 (5 bases). The input for sequencing was unsorted PBMCs, taken 0.8 years before starting antiretroviral therapy. This TCR was recovered from a man aged 18 to 29 with HIV. This CDR3 reads CASSQDALFRQGGGYTF. The CDR3 DNA follows: TGCGCCAGCAGCCAAGATGCGCTTTTTAGGCAGGGTGGTGGCTACACCTTC.